This entry lists 32 T cell receptor beta chains sequenced from one sample in a study of T cells after yellow fever vaccination. From the 5' RACE reads, TCRdb called clonotypes with MiXCR, one entry per CDR3 protein. The sample includes approximately 300,000 distinct CDR3 sequences, about 6.6% of them seen just once. Sequencing was performed on PBMCs, taken more than 40 days after the first yellow fever vaccination. These receptors came from a man between 18 and 29 years old who received the YFV17D yellow fever vaccine.

This chain joins TRBV7-2 and TRBJ2-3; 9 bases line up with TRBD2. Losses at the gene ends were 3 bases for V and 7 bases for J; bases not matched to a gene: 8. The CDR3 loop spans 15 amino acids. From germline, CDR1 is SGHTA and CDR2 FQGNSA. In nucleotides, the CDR3 is TGTGCCAGCAGCTTCTGGGGGACTAGCCATAATACGCAGTATTTT. It is translated as CASSFWGTSHNTQYF.

This clonotype occurred many times. V usage is TRBV7-2 and J usage is TRBJ2-1; 10 positions match TRBD2. The length of the CDR3 is 15 residues. The V gene end was trimmed by 5 bases and the J gene end by 2 bases; junction bases not matched to a gene: 3. CDR1 is SGHTA, CDR2 FQGNSA, per germline. The CDR3 nucleotides read TGTGCCAGCAGCCAGCTAGCGGGGGCCTACAATGAGCAGTTCTTC. Translation gives CASSQLAGAYNEQFF.

This clonotype turned up a few times. The rearrangement links TRBV7-2 to TRBJ1-2; D might be TRBD1 (5 bases). The CDR3 loop spans 14 amino acids. V lost 3 bases and J 2 bases, leaving 10 bases between the germline ends. The germline V gene encodes CDR1 SGHTA and CDR2 FQGNSA. In DNA form, the CDR3 reads TGTGCCAGCAGCTTCGACAGACAGAACTATGGCTACACCTTC. It specifies CASSFDRQNYGYTF.

This clonotype has at least ten counts. The chain joins TRBV9 to TRBJ2-7, with D perhaps matching TRBD1 or TRBD2 (7 bases each). This CDR3 is built from 14 residues. Trimming took 2 bases from V and 4 from J, leaving 13 bases between them. In germline, CDR1 is SGDLS, CDR2 YYNGEE. CDR3 DNA sequence: TGTGCCAGCAGCGTGGGAGGGACAGCTTACGAGCAGTACTTC. Protein sequence: CASSVGGTAYEQYF.

This chain links TRBV5-4 with TRBJ2-5; possible D gene TRBD2, 5 bases. The ends were cut back, 4 bases at V and 3 bases at J, with 13 bases in the middle. This CDR3 comprises 14 residues. Germline V gene data show CDR1 as SGHNT and CDR2 as YYREEE (reference sequence). The CDR3 protein is CASSRFMEEETQYF. The CDR3 coding sequence is TGTGCCAGCAGCCGATTCATGGAGGAAGAGACCCAGTACTTC.

The chain employs TRBV20-1 and TRBJ2-3; 8 nucleotides match TRBD2. The CDR3 is 15 amino acids. Germline assignment: CDR1 DFQATT and CDR2 SNEGSKA (reference sequence). V gave up 3 bases and J gave up 7 bases; unmatched junction bases: 12. This CDR3 is CSASPASSGSYTQYF. The CDR3 nucleotides are TGCAGTGCTAGTCCTGCGTCTAGCGGGTCGTATACGCAGTATTTT.

Only a few counts were recorded for this clonotype. The CDR3 loop reads CSARPGPLEETQYF. CDR3 sequence (DNA): TGCAGTGCCAGGCCTGGGCCGCTTGAAGAGACCCAGTACTTC. The rearrangement joins TRBV20-1 to TRBJ2-5; D call uncertain. The V end lost 6 bases, the J end lost 3 bases, and 17 bases lay between the germline ends. This CDR3 is built from 14 residues. CDR1 is DFQATT and CDR2 is SNEGSKA in the germline V gene (reference sequence).

Comment on this clonotype: Being one base from a much bigger clone, this may be a read error. The genes are TRBV5-6 and TRBJ2-5, with D unclear. CDR1 and CDR2 from the germline V gene are SGHDT and YYEEEE. With 2 bases removed from V and 5 bases from J, the gap between germline ends came to 7 bases. This CDR3 contains 12 residues. In DNA form, the CDR3 reads TGTGCCAGCAGCTTTGTGGAGGAGACCCAGTACTTC. It encodes CASSFVEETQYF.

This clonotype appeared many times. V usage is TRBV11-2 and J usage is TRBJ2-1; TRBD2 matches at 7 bases. V trimming: 1 base; J trimming: 4 bases; junction bases outside the gene matches: 10. CDR1 is SGHAT, CDR2 FQNNGV, per germline. The CDR3 consists of 17 residues. The CDR3: CASSLGEGRGRYNEQFF. CDR3 DNA sequence: TGTGCCAGCAGCTTAGGGGAGGGAAGAGGTCGGTACAATGAGCAGTTCTTC.

The J gene is TRBJ2-5, the V gene TRBV7-2; D is undetermined. The V end lost 4 bases, the J end lost 5 bases, and 8 bases lay between the germline ends. CDR3 size: 12 residues. The germline V gene has CDR1 SGHTA and CDR2 FQGNSA. The CDR3 nucleotides are TGTGCCAGCAGCTCTCCCGCTGAGACCCAGTACTTC. It encodes CASSSPAETQYF.

Concerning this clonotype: A read error is possible here, since a much larger clone lies one base away. The chain uses TRBV10-3 and TRBJ2-3; 12 positions agree with TRBD1. The ends lost 8 bases at V and 4 bases at J; junction bases unmatched: 16. This CDR3 has 18 residues. Germline V gives CDR1 ENHRY, CDR2 SYGVKD. The CDR3 reads CAISKETRDRGRADTQYF. The CDR3 DNA follows: TGTGCCATCTCCAAAGAGACCCGGGACAGGGGGCGGGCAGATACGCAGTATTTT.

This clonotype appeared a few times. The genes are TRBV4-2 and TRBJ2-3; no firm D call. This CDR3 spans 14 amino acids. Germline assignment: CDR1 LGHNA and CDR2 YNFKEQ. Trimming stripped 1 base from V and 6 bases from J, with 11 bases between. The CDR3: CASSQAIAADTQYF. The CDR3 region has the DNA TGTGCCAGCAGCCAAGCTATAGCAGCCGATACGCAGTATTTT.

This clonotype was found many times. V usage is TRBV20-1 and J usage is TRBJ2-3; TRBD1 might be the D (6 bases). The CDR3 sequence is 14 residues long. Germline V lookup: CDR1 DFQATT, CDR2 SNEGSKA (reference sequence). V lost 0 bases and J lost 1, with 8 bases in between. CDR3 protein: CSAREGGRTDTQYF. CDR3 coding DNA: TGCAGTGCTAGAGAAGGGGGTCGCACAGATACGCAGTATTTT.

This clonotype appeared a few times. The chain couples TRBV20-1 to TRBJ1-4; no clear D gene. The germline V gene has CDR1 DFQATT and CDR2 SNEGSKA (reference sequence). V was shortened by 1 base and J by 8 bases, with 11 bases between the two germline ends. The CDR3 is 13 amino acids. The CDR3 is CSARAASGEKLFF. The CDR3 DNA reads TGCAGTGCTAGAGCTGCATCGGGGGAAAAACTGTTTTTT.

This clonotype occurred many times. The chain joins TRBV12-3 or TRBV12-4 to TRBJ2-1, with D perhaps TRBD1 (6 bases). Trimming left V 0 bases short and J 0 bases short, with 12 bases between. The CDR3 covers 17 residues. The CDR3 bases are TGTGCCAGCAGTTTAGCGGCCCAGGGGAGCTCCTACAATGAGCAGTTCTTC. Translation gives CASSLAAQGSSYNEQFF.

This clonotype was picked up many times. The gene calls are TRBV29-1 and TRBJ2-3; D is uncertain. V gave up 3 bases and J gave up 5 bases, with 9 bases separating them. The CDR3 totals 12 residues. From germline, CDR1 is SQVTM and CDR2 ANQGSEA. Written as DNA, the CDR3 is TGCAGCGTTGACCGACCGCAAGATACGCAGTATTTT. The encoded protein is CSVDRPQDTQYF.

This clonotype was found a few times. This sequence joins TRBV5-5 and TRBJ2-1; D is unclear. Trimming left V 0 bases short and J 5 bases short, with 6 bases between. The CDR3 runs to 13 residues. In germline, CDR1 is SGHKS, CDR2 YYEKEE (reference sequence). The CDR3 protein is CASSLAADNEQFF. DNA of the CDR3: TGTGCCAGCAGCTTGGCCGCTGACAATGAGCAGTTCTTC.

This clonotype has a handful of counts. The CDR3 sequence is CASRGYNRVTEAFF. The CDR3 DNA follows: TGTGCCAGCAGAGGATACAACAGGGTAACTGAAGCTTTCTTT. The chain joins TRBV6-1 to TRBJ1-1; a possible D gene is TRBD1 (6 bases). The V gene lost 6 bases and the J gene lost 5 bases, with 16 bases spanning the gap. The CDR3 is 14 residues long. CDR1 and CDR2 from the germline V gene are MNHNS and SASEGT.

CDR3 nucleotide sequence: TGCAGCGTTGCCCCCGAGAAAGATACGCAGTATTTT. Translating it yields CSVAPEKDTQYF. This sequence joins TRBV29-1 and TRBJ2-3; no firm D call. The CDR3 consists of 12 residues. V was pared by 4 bases and J by 5 bases, with 10 bases between. Germline values: CDR1 SQVTM, CDR2 ANQGSEA.

The chain is built from TRBV29-1 and TRBJ2-3; 11 bases agree with TRBD2. Per germline, CDR1 SQVTM and CDR2 ANQGSEA. This CDR3 has 17 residues. After removal of 0 bases from V and 7 bases from J, the junction contained 12 bases not matched to a gene. DNA of the CDR3: TGCAGCGTTGAAGATCTTCGGCTAGCGGGGGGTACATATACGCAGTATTTT. This sequence encodes CSVEDLRLAGGTYTQYF.

This clonotype was detected only a few times. V and J are TRBV29-1 and TRBJ2-6, with D perhaps matching TRBD2 (5 bases). Trimming took off 3 bases at V and 0 bases at J, with 6 bases between the two ends. This CDR3 spans 14 amino acids. Germline V gene lookup returns CDR1 SQVTM and CDR2 ANQGSEA. CDR3 sequence: CSVDSGSGANVLTF. Here the CDR3 DNA reads TGCAGCGTTGACAGCGGCTCTGGGGCCAACGTCCTGACTTTC.

V gene TRBV5-1 combines with J gene TRBJ2-7; possibly TRBD2 for D (6 bases). CDR1 is SGHRS, CDR2 YFSETQ, per germline. This CDR3 is built from 14 residues. V lost 4 bases and J lost 3, with 14 bases in between. In nucleotides, the CDR3 is TGCGCCAGCAGCATGACTACCGGGGGCTACGAGCAGTACTTC. This codes for CASSMTTGGYEQYF.

This clonotype was counted a few times. The gene calls are TRBV11-2 and TRBJ2-2; 7 bases line up with TRBD2. The CDR3 runs 18 residues. Germline CDR1 reads SGHAT; CDR2 reads FQNNGV. The junction had 14 bases not matched to a gene; V was cut back by 5 bases and J by 2 bases. The CDR3 bases are TGTGCCAGCAGCACCCTAGCTTTCTCGGGGGGAAACACCGGGGAGCTGTTTTTT. As protein: CASSTLAFSGGNTGELFF.

The gene calls are TRBV20-1 and TRBJ2-5, with 7 bases aligning to TRBD2. Germline V gene sequence: CDR1 DFQATT, CDR2 SNEGSKA (reference sequence). V gave up 1 base and J gave up 5 bases; unmatched junction bases: 13. The CDR3 has 16 amino acids. DNA of the CDR3: TGCAGTGCTAGAGGGGTTAGCGGGTCCGACGGGGAGACCCAGTACTTC. It encodes CSARGVSGSDGETQYF.

In its sample, this clonotype was seen many times. The chain recombines TRBV11-1 with TRBJ2-1; D possibly uses TRBD1 or TRBD2 (5 bases each). The ends were cut back, 5 bases at V and 6 bases at J, with 23 bases in the middle. Germline V gene sequence: CDR1 SGHAT, CDR2 FQDESV (reference sequence). The CDR3 loop spans 17 amino acids. This chain's CDR3 is CASSLGPSGTDLNEQFF. CDR3 nucleotides: TGTGCCAGCAGCCTTGGACCCTCCGGGACGGACCTCAATGAGCAGTTCTTC.

This clonotype was observed a handful of times. The chain is built from TRBV7-8 and TRBJ1-1, with D perhaps matching TRBD1 (5 bases). The ends were cut back, 3 bases at V and 7 bases at J, with 12 bases in the middle. The CDR3 is 13 amino acids. CDR1 is SGHVS and CDR2 is FQNEAQ in the germline V gene. CDR3 amino acids: CASSLGGGGEAFF. DNA of the CDR3: TGTGCCAGCAGCTTGGGGGGAGGTGGTGAAGCTTTCTTT.

In its sample, this clonotype was seen many times. V and J are TRBV11-1 and TRBJ2-1, with D perhaps being TRBD1 or TRBD2 (5 bases each). V lost 0 bases and J lost 4, with 7 bases in between. This CDR3 has 14 residues. The germline CDR1 and CDR2 sequences are SGHAT and FQDESV (reference sequence). The CDR3 DNA sequence: TGTGCCAGCAGCTTAGCGGGGGAGTACAATGAGCAGTTCTTC. Amino acid sequence: CASSLAGEYNEQFF.

In this sample, this clonotype turned up a few times. This chain uses TRBV6-1 with TRBJ2-3; D is possibly TRBD2 (5 bases). From germline, CDR1 is MNHNS and CDR2 SASEGT. V was cut by 3 bases and J by 2 bases, with 9 bases left in between. The CDR3 loop spans 14 amino acids. The CDR3 DNA reads as TGTGCCAGCAGTGAGAGGGTCACCACAGATACGCAGTATTTT. Translated: CASSERVTTDTQYF.

This clonotype occurred many times. This rearrangement joins TRBV4-1 to TRBJ2-1, with D tentatively TRBD1 or TRBD2 (6 bases each). Trimming removed 11 bases at V and 10 bases at J, with 18 bases between. This CDR3 spans 12 amino acids. The V gene's germline CDR1 is MGHRA and CDR2 YSYEKL. CDR3 amino acids: CASGRGPDEQFF. The CDR3 DNA reads as TGCGCCTCCGGTCGGGGGCCCGACGAGCAGTTCTTC.

This clonotype has a handful of counts. The rearrangement links TRBV10-3 to TRBJ2-7; 9 nucleotides match TRBD2. Losses at the gene ends were 8 bases for V and 3 bases for J; bases not matched to a gene: 8. The CDR3 is 14 residues long. From germline, CDR1 is ENHRY and CDR2 SYGVKD. The CDR3 region has the DNA TGTGCCATCTCCGCGGGGGGGTTTTACTACGAGCAGTACTTC. It yields the protein CAISAGGFYYEQYF.

The sample holds a few counts of this clonotype. V and J are TRBV5-5 and TRBJ2-5; tentatively, D is TRBD2 (6 bases). The CDR3 sequence is 13 residues long. Germline lookup yields CDR1 SGHKS and CDR2 YYEKEE (reference sequence). With 4 bases removed from V and 3 bases from J, the gap between germline ends came to 10 bases. The CDR3 DNA follows: TGTGCCAGCAGCGCTCGGGGGAAAGAGACCCAGTACTTC. Translating gives CASSARGKETQYF.

Of note for this clonotype: This may be a read error: a much more frequent sequence differs by one nucleotide. The chain uses TRBV7-2 and TRBJ2-7; D call uncertain. CDR3 length equals 13 residues. V was cut by 3 bases and J by 5 bases, with 11 bases left in between. The germline V gene encodes CDR1 SGHTA and CDR2 FQGNSA. The CDR3: CASSFAGAHEQYF. For the CDR3, the DNA is TGTGCCAGCAGCTTCGCAGGAGCGCACGAGCAGTACTTC.